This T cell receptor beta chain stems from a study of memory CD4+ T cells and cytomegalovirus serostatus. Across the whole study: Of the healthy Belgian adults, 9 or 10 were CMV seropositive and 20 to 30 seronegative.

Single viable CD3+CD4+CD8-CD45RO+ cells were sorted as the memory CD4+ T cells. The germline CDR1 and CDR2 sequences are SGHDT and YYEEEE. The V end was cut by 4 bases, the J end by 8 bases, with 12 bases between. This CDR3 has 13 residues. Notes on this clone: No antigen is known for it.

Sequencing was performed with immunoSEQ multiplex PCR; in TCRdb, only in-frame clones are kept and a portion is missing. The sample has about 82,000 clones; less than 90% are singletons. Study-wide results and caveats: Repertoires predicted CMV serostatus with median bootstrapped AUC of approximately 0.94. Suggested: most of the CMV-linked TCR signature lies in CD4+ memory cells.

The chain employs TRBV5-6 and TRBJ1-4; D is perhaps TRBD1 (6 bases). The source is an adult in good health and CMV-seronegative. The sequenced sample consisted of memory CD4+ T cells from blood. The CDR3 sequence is CASSTAGGEKLFF. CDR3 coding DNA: TGTGCCAGCAGCACGGCGGGGGGCGAAAAACTGTTTTTT. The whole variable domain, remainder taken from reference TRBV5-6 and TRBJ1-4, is DAGVTQSPTHLIKTRGQQVTLRCSPKSGHDTVSWYQQALGQGPQFIFQYYEEEERQRGNFPDRFSGHQFPNYSSELNVNALLLGDSALYLCASSTAGGEKLFFGSGTQLSVL.